A selection of T cell receptor beta chains follows, all from one sample in a study of T cell repertoires in cytomegalovirus infection. TCRdb re-called the reads with MiXCR, one entry per CDR3 protein. The sample holds more than 95,000 distinct CDR3 sequences, roughly 32% seen once. The antigens of these receptors remain unknown. Material: CD8+ T cells from cultured PBMCs, obtained from culture after CMV antigen stimulation. The source is a human donor in good health (CMV status not recorded). Some clones in this sample may be carry-over from other donors' samples. CDR3s include the opening cysteine and the closing phenylalanine or tryptophan. The D gene is left open where the match is weak. Clone size is shown for a subset of rows, as once, few, many or a class of expanded clone.

V gene,CDR3 length,J gene,D gene,clone size,CDR3 protein,CDR3 DNA
TRBV12-3/TRBV12-4,17,TRBJ2-3,.,few,CASSLMGTTRPSDTQYF,TGTGCCAGCAGTTTAATGGGGACAACTCGCCCGTCAGATACGCAGTATTTT
TRBV6-5,13,TRBJ2-1,.,few,CASTRSSYNEQFF,TGTGCCAGCACCAGGAGCTCCTACAATGAGCAGTTCTTC
TRBV7-9,14,TRBJ1-2,TRBD1,few,CASSSTGGSSVYTF,TGTGCCAGCAGCTCAACAGGGGGGAGTTCGGTCTACACCTTC
TRBV7-9,15,TRBJ2-2,.,few,CASSQWTAGTGELFF,TGTGCCAGCAGCCAGTGGACAGCGGGCACCGGGGAGCTGTTTTTT
TRBV7-6,13,TRBJ2-7,.,few,CASSPAGPYEQYF,TGTGCCAGCAGTCCCGCGGGGCCTTACGAGCAGTACTTC
TRBV7-6,17,TRBJ1-4,.,many,CASSSFIVGKDNEKLFF,TGTGCCAGCAGCTCATTCATTGTGGGGAAAGATAATGAAAAACTGTTTTTT
TRBV20-1,13,TRBJ2-7,.,.,CSARGARDYEQYF,TGCAGTGCTAGAGGTGCCCGGGACTACGAGCAGTACTTC
TRBV19,13,TRBJ2-7,TRBD1,.,CASSIRQGHEQYF,TGTGCCAGTAGTATTCGACAGGGCCACGAGCAGTACTTC
TRBV5-1,14,TRBJ2-7,.,.,CASSLRTVGIEQYF,TGCGCCAGCAGCCTAAGGACAGTGGGCATCGAGCAGTACTTC
TRBV6-2/TRBV6-3,16,TRBJ2-1,.,.,CATITIPGLGNNEQFF,TGTGCCACCATAACTATTCCGGGACTGGGAAACAATGAGCAGTTCTTC
TRBV6-1,15,TRBJ1-5,.,many,CASRERVSPNQPQHF,TGTGCCAGCAGGGAAAGGGTATCTCCTAATCAGCCCCAGCATTTT
TRBV27,14,TRBJ1-5,.,.,CASRVRADNQPQHF,TGTGCCAGCAGAGTCAGGGCGGACAATCAGCCCCAGCATTTT
TRBV7-2,19,TRBJ2-3,TRBD2,many,CASSLVVAGGHLSTDTQYF,TGTGCCAGCAGCTTAGTGGTAGCGGGGGGGCATCTTAGCACAGATACGCAGTATTTT
TRBV4-3,14,TRBJ2-3,.,.,CASSQDSPGGMQYF,TGCGCCAGCAGCCAAGATTCCCCGGGGGGCATGCAGTATTTT
TRBV7-6,14,TRBJ1-6,.,.,CASSFKYRDSPLHF,TGTGCCAGCAGCTTTAAATACAGGGATTCACCCCTCCACTTT
TRBV6-6,17,TRBJ2-6,TRBD1,.,CASSQTGFELGANVLTF,TGTGCCAGCAGTCAGACAGGGTTCGAACTTGGGGCCAACGTCCTGACTTTC
TRBV7-9,14,TRBJ2-3,TRBD1,.,CASSFRDSPDTQYF,TGTGCCAGCAGCTTTAGGGACAGTCCAGATACGCAGTATTTT
TRBV12-5,17,TRBJ2-2,.,.,CASGFILQGGPPGELFF,TGTGCTAGTGGTTTCATACTTCAGGGAGGTCCCCCCGGGGAGCTGTTTTTT
TRBV6-2/TRBV6-3,12,TRBJ2-1,.,few,CASSLAYNEQFF,TGTGCCAGCAGCCTAGCCTACAATGAGCAGTTCTTC
TRBV29-1,12,TRBJ2-1,TRBD2,once,CSVSGGANEQFF,TGCAGCGTTAGCGGGGGGGCCAATGAGCAGTTCTTC
TRBV27,14,TRBJ2-1,.,.,CASSSSYSYNEQFF,TGTGCCAGCAGTTCTTCCTACTCCTACAATGAGCAGTTCTTC
TRBV20-1,15,TRBJ1-5,.,many,CSARTGMERNQPQHF,TGCAGTGCTCGCACAGGGATGGAGAGGAATCAGCCCCAGCATTTT
TRBV6-2/TRBV6-3,14,TRBJ2-2,.,.,CASSGSRGDGELFF,TGTGCCAGCAGTGGATCCAGGGGGGACGGGGAGCTGTTTTTT
TRBV6-1,18,TRBJ2-3,TRBD2,few,CASSEKSASGTSTDTQYF,TGTGCCAGCAGTGAAAAGTCGGCTAGCGGAACTAGCACAGATACGCAGTATTTT
TRBV25-1,18,TRBJ2-6,TRBD1,.,CASMGPGQRVSGANVLTF,TGTGCCAGCATGGGGCCGGGACAGCGAGTCTCTGGGGCCAACGTCCTGACTTTC
TRBV24-1,18,TRBJ2-1,TRBD2,few,CATSDLGPSGGVYNEQFF,TGTGCCACCAGTGATTTGGGGCCTAGCGGGGGAGTATACAATGAGCAGTTCTTC
TRBV11-2,15,TRBJ1-4,.,.,CASTPGGSTNEKLFF,TGTGCCAGCACGCCTGGGGGTTCAACTAATGAAAAACTGTTTTTT
TRBV16,14,TRBJ1-6,.,few,CASSKGHSNSPLHF,TGTGCCAGCAGCAAAGGACATTCGAATTCACCCCTCCACTTT
TRBV20-1,12,TRBJ1-1,TRBD1,few,CSAGTGDTEAFF,TGCAGTGCTGGGACAGGGGACACTGAAGCTTTCTTT
TRBV4-1,16,TRBJ1-2,TRBD1,.,CASSQDVNRGYYGYTF,TGCGCCAGCAGCCAAGATGTTAACAGGGGCTACTATGGCTACACCTTC
TRBV19,15,TRBJ2-1,TRBD1,.,CASSIVGTGNNEQFF,TGTGCCAGTAGTATAGTTGGGACAGGGAACAATGAGCAGTTCTTC
TRBV20-1,15,TRBJ2-7,TRBD1,.,CSTEPGQGYSYEQYF,TGCAGTACTGAACCGGGACAGGGGTACTCCTACGAGCAGTACTTC
TRBV5-1,14,TRBJ2-7,.,.,CASSFARGKPEQYF,TGCGCCAGCAGCTTTGCCAGGGGCAAACCTGAGCAGTACTTC
TRBV29-1,15,TRBJ2-7,TRBD1,few,CSVDLQDRGHYEQYF,TGCAGCGTTGATCTCCAAGACAGGGGGCACTACGAGCAGTACTTC
TRBV19,12,TRBJ2-7,TRBD2,.,CASRSGGNEQYF,TGTGCCAGCCGGAGCGGGGGTAACGAGCAGTACTTC
TRBV7-2,14,TRBJ2-3,TRBD1,many,CASSVRGSTDTQYF,TGTGCCAGCAGCGTCAGGGGGTCCACAGATACGCAGTATTTT
TRBV5-1,14,TRBJ2-1,.,many,CASSLRGGPNEQFF,TGCGCCAGCAGCTTGAGGGGGGGCCCCAATGAGCAGTTCTTC
TRBV7-9,14,TRBJ2-1,.,few,CASSLAGVTNEQFF,TGTGCCAGCAGCTTAGCGGGGGTCACCAATGAGCAGTTCTTC
TRBV28,15,TRBJ2-3,.,few,CASSRGRYSTDTQYF,TGTGCCAGCAGCCGCGGGCGTTACTCCACAGATACGCAGTATTTT
TRBV7-2,14,TRBJ1-1,TRBD1,few,CASSVRTGNTEAFF,TGTGCCAGCAGCGTGAGGACAGGGAACACTGAAGCTTTCTTT
TRBV6-2/TRBV6-3,15,TRBJ2-2,.,few,CASSRDSLATGELFF,TGTGCCAGCAGCCGGGACTCTCTGGCGACCGGGGAGCTGTTTTTT